The source of this T cell receptor beta chain is a study of lymphopenia after photon versus proton radiotherapy. CDR1 SGHRS and CDR2 YFSETQ come from the germline V gene. The CDR3 covers 14 residues. The V and J ends lost 2 bases and 2 bases respectively, with 10 bases between them. This clone was detected only a few times. Only in-frame clones appear in the TCRdb table, and some are missing; sequencing was by immunoSEQ multiplex PCR. The sample holds 50,000 to 65,000 clones, about 85% seen once. This specimen was peripheral blood, taken from a patient treated with proton-based radiotherapy. This clonotype was obtained from an elderly man with esophageal cancer. The chain combines TRBV5-1 with TRBJ2-5; a possible D gene is TRBD1 (6 bases). CDR3 in amino acids: CASSLWTAQETQYF. Written as DNA, the CDR3 is TGCGCCAGCAGCTTATGGACAGCACAAGAGACCCAGTACTTC. Drawing the rest from reference TRBV5-1 and TRBJ2-5, the complete variable domain is KAGVTQTPRYLIKTRGQQVTLSCSPISGHRSVSWYQQTPGQGLQFLFEYFSETQRNKGNFPGRFSGRQFSNSRSEMNVSTLELGDSALYLCASSLWTAQETQYFGPGTRLLVL.